The TCR beta chain under discussion was sequenced for a study of identical twins. This CDR3 comprises 15 residues. Trimming took 2 bases from V and 2 from J, leaving 10 bases between them. Germline V gene data show CDR1 as SGHVS and CDR2 as FNYEAQ. TCRdb re-derived calls from the 5' RACE reads in MiXCR, one entry per CDR3 protein. This sample yields under 250,000 distinct CDR3 sequences, of which roughly 13% are seen a single time; around 4% belongs to the top ten. The sample also formed part of further work on yellow fever vaccine responses in identical twins.

This TCR was recovered from a woman between 18 and 29 years old in good health. Sequenced: memory (CD45RO+) T cells sorted from blood. This chain links TRBV7-6 with TRBJ2-1, with a possible D match to TRBD1 (5 bases). The CDR3 DNA sequence: TGTGCCAGCAGCTTAATCGCAGGGACCTACAATGAGCAGTTCTTC. Translating gives CASSLIAGTYNEQFF.